This TCR beta chain derives from a study of T cell responses to AZD1222 COVID-19 vaccine. This CDR3 comprises 13 residues. The germline gives CDR1 MDHEN, CDR2 SYDVKM. Trimming cost V 6 bases and J 1 base, with 10 bases left between them. The protocol was immunoSEQ multiplex PCR, while the TCRdb copy is restricted to in-frame clones and leaves out a portion. This table holds some 62,000 clones, roughly 80% found once. The sequencing used peripheral blood, collected on day 0 of AZD1222 vaccination. This sequence was found in an adult in good health. The V and J genes are TRBV28 and TRBJ2-7; D uncertain. For the CDR3, the DNA is TGTGCCAGCAGACCTCCAGTATCCTACGAGCAGTACTTC. Its translation is CASRPPVSYEQYF.